Listed below are T cell receptor beta chains from one sample, sequenced in a study of identical twins. MiXCR was run by TCRdb on the 5' RACE reads, yielding one entry per CDR3 protein. The table shows 570,000 or so distinct CDR3 sequences, with around a tenth occurring only once. The same sample was also used in a study of yellow fever vaccine responses in identical twins.

Sequenced material: PBMCs. These receptors were obtained from a woman in her late teens or twenties in good health. CDR3s leave out the opening cysteine and the closing phenylalanine or tryptophan. The order of the fields is clone size, J gene, V gene, CDR3 protein. The listing skips clone size in some rows; elsewhere it reads once, few, many or a size class.

>NA|TRBJ2-1|TRBV5-1
ASSLSGASYNEQF
>NA|TRBJ2-7|TRBV7-2
ASSLVGTPPYEQY
>many|TRBJ2-7|TRBV21-1
ASSKGDETSGYEQY
>many|TRBJ2-2|TRBV29-1
SVDSGGRNTGELF
>few|TRBJ1-4|TRBV5-1
ASRRGDNEKLF
>NA|TRBJ2-1|TRBV5-1
ASSWSGGSSYNEQF
>NA|TRBJ2-3|TRBV30
AWRGTSGLSTQY
>few|TRBJ2-7|TRBV20-1
SAPGLAGNAYEQY
>many|TRBJ2-7|TRBV20-1
SAKTSGDLEQY
>NA|TRBJ2-1|TRBV4-1
ASSQSLFYNEQF
>many|TRBJ2-7|TRBV6-5
ASSLTRSEQY
>NA|TRBJ2-3|TRBV18
ASSRGTSGTTDTQY
>few|TRBJ2-7|TRBV6-5
ASSYGPGVVEQY
>many|TRBJ2-3|TRBV4-2
ASRVTSRPRGTPRADTQY
>few|TRBJ2-5|TRBV7-8
ASSLEVGRAETQY
>NA|TRBJ2-1|TRBV6-5
ASSYYTGINEQF
>many|TRBJ2-7|TRBV29-1
SALDYEQY
>once|TRBJ2-7|TRBV6-2/TRBV6-3
ASCQRPNYEQY
>few|TRBJ1-2|TRBV19
ASSMNEYGYT
>few|TRBJ2-7|TRBV10-2
ASAPGLRTDLYEQY
>NA|TRBJ2-7|TRBV29-1
SVTQGLSEQY
>few|TRBJ2-1|TRBV19
ASSVDRSSYNEQF
>many|TRBJ2-7|TRBV29-1
SVDFAGDYEQY
>many|TRBJ1-2|TRBV12-3/TRBV12-4
ALPGDGDVGGYT
>few|TRBJ2-7|TRBV9
ASSVGPHSTYEQY
>NA|TRBJ2-5|TRBV5-1
ASSLGDHQETQY
>NA|TRBJ2-1|TRBV3-1
ASSQVSGGTLSHEQF
>many|TRBJ2-1|TRBV15
ATSRLGLAGEGNEQF
>many|TRBJ2-3|TRBV5-6
ASSGNSGIGRDTQY
>few|TRBJ2-3|TRBV5-1
ASSLGLDTSTDTQY
>NA|TRBJ1-5|TRBV6-2/TRBV6-3
ASSTPSRPQH
>few|TRBJ2-5|TRBV7-3
ASSTTTSRGETQY
>many|TRBJ2-7|TRBV28
ASSSTGLYEQY
>many|TRBJ2-7|TRBV4-3
ASSQVGYSYEQY
>many|TRBJ2-1|TRBV3-1
ASSQVARGGVGRNEQF
>many|TRBJ1-1|TRBV30
AWGRRGLNTEAF
>many|TRBJ2-5|TRBV20-1
SAQKPAALKETQY
>NA|TRBJ2-1|TRBV29-1
SVDQYVEQF
>few|TRBJ2-1|TRBV20-1
SAELAGVSYNEQF
>NA|TRBJ2-1|TRBV30
AWALAGAREQF
>many|TRBJ2-7|TRBV14
ASSLPNTDGFYEQY
>many|TRBJ1-6|TRBV12-3/TRBV12-4
ASSRRQGNSPLH
>many|TRBJ2-3|TRBV29-1
SAGPTDTQY
>many|TRBJ2-3|TRBV7-9
ASSTGLANTQY
>few|TRBJ2-1|TRBV27
ASSLLETTWGEQF
>NA|TRBJ2-7|TRBV30
AWSSGNSYEQY
>many|TRBJ2-7|TRBV10-2
ASSETATAYEQY
>NA|TRBJ2-3|TRBV5-1
ASSLEQRNLLLNTQY
>many|TRBJ2-3|TRBV29-1
SVVSSGRMGTDTQY
>NA|TRBJ1-4|TRBV29-1
SVGEGSNEKLF
>many|TRBJ1-2|TRBV3-1
ASSQYTRQGGYT
>many|TRBJ2-1|TRBV5-1
ASSLPPGDWDNEQF
>NA|TRBJ2-6|TRBV25-1
ASSEVRFSGANVLT